These T cell receptor beta chains were read from a single sample in a study of cytotoxic CD8 clonotypes in ibrutinib-treated CLL. TCRdb's copy holds only in-frame clones and misses some; the assay was immunoSEQ multiplex PCR. Of 150,000 to 200,000 clones in the sample, nearly 90% were seen once. This specimen was PBMCs, taken at disease progression, from a patient treated with ibrutinib. Receptor source: a human donor with chronic lymphocytic leukemia. CDR3s include the opening cysteine and the closing phenylalanine or tryptophan. The order of the fields is clone size, J gene, V gene, D gene, CDR3 protein, CDR3 DNA. D genes are given only for firm matches. The size field is filled for only some rows; it gives once, few, many or a size class.

.,TRBJ1-5,TRBV11-3,TRBD1,CASSSSGGINQPQHF,TGTGCCAGCAGCTCTTCAGGGGGTATCAATCAGCCCCAGCATTTT
.,TRBJ2-7,TRBV27,.,CASSFGGGSYEQYF,TGTGCCAGCAGTTTTGGAGGGGGTTCCTACGAGCAGTACTTC
.,TRBJ2-5,TRBV5-1,TRBD1,CASSTGTVQETQYF,TGCGCCAGCAGCACGGGGACAGTACAAGAGACCCAGTACTTC
.,TRBJ2-7,TRBV11-3,TRBD2,CASSSPGTSGSYEQYF,TGTGCCAGCAGCTCCCCCGGGACTAGCGGGAGTTACGAGCAGTACTTC
few,TRBJ2-5,TRBV5-1,.,CASSSPETGRRETQYF,TGCGCCAGCAGCTCGCCCGAGACAGGGAGGAGGGAGACCCAGTACTTC
.,TRBJ2-7,TRBV5-6,TRBD2,CASSLRGLAGWTAHEQYF,TGTGCCAGCAGCTTGCGGGGACTAGCGGGATGGACGGCCCACGAGCAGTACTTC
few,TRBJ2-6,TRBV7-9,.,CASSLGSGANVLTF,TGTGCCAGCAGCTTAGGTTCTGGGGCCAACGTCCTGACTTTC
.,TRBJ2-5,TRBV29-1,.,CSVARDQETQYF,TGCAGCGTTGCGAGGGACCAAGAGACCCAGTACTTC
.,TRBJ1-4,TRBV9,TRBD1,CASSATGGNEKLFF,TGTGCCAGCAGCGCCACAGGGGGTAATGAAAAACTGTTTTTT
.,TRBJ2-2,TRBV11-3,TRBD1,CASSLESAGTGNTGELFF,TGTGCCAGCAGCTTAGAATCTGCCGGGACAGGGAACACCGGGGAGCTGTTTTTT
.,TRBJ1-2,TRBV5-1,.,CASSLRGRGSGYGYTF,TGCGCCAGCAGCTTGCGGGGTCGGGGGTCTGGCTATGGCTACACCTTC
.,TRBJ2-1,TRBV2,TRBD1,CASSEILGQGGNEQFF,TGTGCCAGCAGTGAAATTCTGGGACAGGGAGGCAATGAGCAGTTCTTC
.,TRBJ2-5,TRBV11-3,.,CASSLDLETQYF,TGTGCCAGCAGCTTAGATTTGGAGACCCAGTACTTC
once,TRBJ1-1,TRBV28,.,CASSLLPPEEAFF,TGTGCCAGCAGTTTACTCCCGCCAGAAGAAGCTTTCTTT
.,TRBJ2-3,TRBV9,TRBD2,CASSVGGGRAAFGTQYF,TGTGCCAGCAGCGTAGGGGGCGGGAGGGCCGCGTTTGGTACGCAGTATTTT
.,TRBJ2-3,TRBV7-2,TRBD2,CASSLGSGRAHLADTQYF,TGTGCCAGCAGCTTAGGTAGCGGGAGGGCTCATTTAGCAGATACGCAGTATTTT
.,TRBJ2-3,TRBV7-6,.,CASSLAGLSGDTQYF,TGTGCCAGCAGCTTAGCGGGGTTAAGCGGAGATACGCAGTATTTT
.,TRBJ2-3,TRBV4-3,TRBD1,CASSQDSKGARVDTQYF,TGCGCCAGCAGCCAAGATTCTAAGGGGGCGCGGGTTGATACGCAGTATTTT
.,TRBJ1-2,TRBV21-1,.,CASSADREGKGYTF,TGTGCCAGCAGCGCGGACAGGGAGGGGAAGGGCTACACCTTC
.,TRBJ2-7,TRBV7-2,.,CASRNEGGGSYEQYF,TGTGCCAGCAGAAACGAGGGGGGAGGCTCCTACGAGCAGTACTTC
.,TRBJ2-1,TRBV7-2,.,CASSSPDNWEQFF,TGTGCCAGCAGCTCCCCCGATAACTGGGAGCAGTTCTTC
.,TRBJ1-1,TRBV5-4,.,CASSLGGGLRTEAFF,TGTGCCAGCAGCTTGGGCGGGGGTTTAAGGACTGAAGCTTTCTTT
.,TRBJ2-1,TRBV4-1,.,CASSPPPGQDDNEQFF,TGCGCCAGCAGCCCACCTCCAGGGCAAGATGACAATGAGCAGTTCTTC
few,TRBJ1-5,TRBV2,.,CASSDVNQPQHF,TGTGCCAGCAGTGATGTGAATCAGCCCCAGCATTTT
.,TRBJ2-7,TRBV5-8,TRBD1,CASSLGTGVSYEQYF,TGTGCCAGCAGCTTAGGGACAGGGGTGAGCTACGAGCAGTACTTC
.,TRBJ2-1,TRBV9,TRBD1,CASSATGVYNEQFF,TGTGCCAGCAGCGCTACAGGGGTCTACAATGAGCAGTTCTTC
.,TRBJ2-7,TRBV27,TRBD2,CASRLGLAASYEQYF,TGTGCCAGCAGGCTGGGACTAGCGGCCTCCTACGAGCAGTACTTC
once,TRBJ1-1,TRBV21-1,.,CASTRGEGGNTEAFF,TGTGCCAGCACAAGAGGGGAGGGTGGTAACACTGAAGCTTTCTTT
.,TRBJ1-4,TRBV4-1,TRBD1,CASSHRQGAVGEEKLFF,TGCGCCAGCAGCCACCGACAGGGGGCAGTTGGAGAGGAAAAACTGTTTTTT
.,TRBJ1-1,TRBV6-5,TRBD1,CASSPIGTDALEAFF,TGTGCCAGCAGTCCCATCGGGACAGACGCCTTAGAAGCTTTCTTT
.,TRBJ2-5,TRBV27,.,CASSFVQETQYF,TGTGCCAGCAGTTTCGTACAAGAGACCCAGTACTTC
few,TRBJ2-1,TRBV5-1,.,CASSPGTVNNEQFF,TGCGCCAGCAGCCCCGGTACAGTCAATAATGAGCAGTTCTTC
few,TRBJ2-7,TRBV7-2,.,CASSLANVYEQYF,TGTGCCAGCAGCTTAGCGAATGTGTACGAGCAGTACTTC
.,TRBJ2-7,TRBV11-2,.,CASRLTAGNEQYF,TGTGCCAGCAGGTTGACCGCGGGAAACGAGCAGTACTTC
.,TRBJ1-2,TRBV5-4,TRBD1,CASSLGTETNYGYTF,TGTGCCAGCAGCCTGGGGACAGAGACTAACTATGGCTACACCTTC
once,TRBJ1-2,TRBV14,TRBD1,CASSQVKGAYGYTF,TGTGCCAGCAGCCAAGTAAAGGGGGCCTATGGCTACACCTTC
.,TRBJ1-2,TRBV28,.,CASSFTGNPDYTF,TGTGCCAGCAGTTTCACCGGGAATCCTGACTACACCTTC
.,TRBJ2-3,TRBV30,.,CAWSVGSTDTQYF,TGTGCCTGGAGTGTTGGGAGCACAGATACGCAGTATTTT
.,TRBJ1-1,TRBV10-1,.,CASSEGKGRTEAFF,TGCGCCAGCAGTGAGGGGAAGGGAAGGACTGAAGCTTTCTTT
once,TRBJ2-7,TRBV5-6,.,CASSSQTESYEQYF,TGTGCCAGCAGCTCACAGACAGAATCCTACGAGCAGTACTTC
once,TRBJ1-2,TRBV15,.,CATSTGTQFYGYTF,TGTGCCACCAGCACGGGGACCCAGTTCTATGGCTACACCTTC
few,TRBJ2-3,TRBV6-4,TRBD2,CASSDSREPDTQYF,TGTGCCAGCAGTGACTCGCGGGAGCCAGATACGCAGTATTTT
.,TRBJ1-2,TRBV5-6,.,CASSLSGVAYGYTF,TGTGCCAGCAGCTTGTCCGGCGTAGCCTATGGCTACACCTTC
once,TRBJ2-1,TRBV9,TRBD2,CASSVEASGGNEQFF,TGTGCCAGCAGCGTAGAGGCTAGCGGAGGCAATGAGCAGTTCTTC
.,TRBJ1-4,TRBV12-5,.,CASGLDMRVHEKLFF,TGTGCTAGTGGTTTGGATATGAGGGTGCACGAAAAACTGTTTTTT
.,TRBJ2-1,TRBV6-5,TRBD2,CASSYGLAGVSEEFF,TGTGCCAGCAGTTACGGTTTAGCGGGAGTTTCGGAGGAGTTCTTC
.,TRBJ1-4,TRBV10-1,TRBD1,CASREQGADEKLFF,TGCGCCAGCAGAGAACAGGGGGCTGATGAAAAACTGTTTTTT
.,TRBJ2-1,TRBV7-8,TRBD2,CASSFLPLTSGIRNEQFF,TGTGCCAGCAGCTTCTTACCCCTCACTAGCGGGATAAGGAATGAGCAGTTCTTC
.,TRBJ1-1,TRBV19,.,CASSIRRGGSEAFF,TGTGCCAGTAGTATTCGACGGGGGGGGTCCGAAGCTTTCTTT
.,TRBJ2-5,TRBV2,.,CASRSAAAQYF,TGTGCCAGCAGGTCCGCAGCGGCCCAGTACTTC
.,TRBJ2-4,TRBV4-2,.,CASSQEARQNIQYF,TGTGCCAGCAGCCAAGAGGCCCGACAAAACATTCAGTACTTC
.,TRBJ1-2,TRBV16,.,CASSRENYGYTF,TGTGCCAGCAGCCGGGAGAACTATGGCTACACCTTC
many,TRBJ2-2,TRBV7-3,.,CASSLLSQGGGELFF,TGTGCCAGCAGCTTACTGTCTCAAGGTGGCGGGGAGCTGTTTTTT
once,TRBJ2-2,TRBV7-2,TRBD2,CASSRRLAGAVGELFF,TGTGCCAGCAGCCGCCGACTAGCGGGAGCGGTCGGGGAGCTGTTTTTT
.,TRBJ1-5,TRBV5-6,.,CASSLLQKHSNQPQHF,TGTGCCAGCAGCTTGTTGCAGAAACATAGCAATCAGCCCCAGCATTTT
.,TRBJ1-4,TRBV7-9,.,CASSSISQGEKLFF,TGTGCCAGCAGCTCAATTAGCCAGGGGGAAAAACTGTTTTTT
once,TRBJ2-5,TRBV7-9,.,CASSLDRTQETQYF,TGTGCCAGCAGCCTAGATCGGACGCAAGAGACCCAGTACTTC
once,TRBJ2-7,TRBV19,TRBD2,CASRWAGLADYEQYF,TGTGCCAGTAGATGGGCGGGACTAGCGGACTACGAGCAGTACTTC
.,TRBJ1-1,TRBV2,.,CASRRGENTEAFF,TGTGCCAGCCGTCGGGGGGAGAACACTGAAGCTTTCTTT
.,TRBJ2-3,TRBV7-7,TRBD2,CASSLEGGLSDTQYF,TGTGCCAGCAGCTTGGAGGGAGGGTTATCAGATACGCAGTATTTT